This T cell receptor beta chain was found in a study of blood T cell repertoires in COVID-19. On the study more broadly: Researchers got acute and convalescent COVID-19 samples from the United States, Italy and Spain.

This CDR3 has 14 residues. V lost 3 bases and J 0 bases, leaving 11 bases between the germline ends. CDR1 is GTSNPN, CDR2 SVGIG, per germline (reference sequence). Self-reported history from a screening survey and questionnaire set each donor's cohort. Two negative PCRs, clearance, or symptom resolution were required of recovered Cohort 3 donors. Libraries were prepared by immunoSEQ multiplex PCR; TCRdb keeps only in-frame clonotypes and omits some of them. Here the sample spans fewer than 250,000 clones, under 85% being singletons. The sample taken for sequencing was PBMCs or T cells enriched from blood (not recorded which). The TCR was taken from a man aged 60 to 75 who had recovered from COVID-19. The chain couples TRBV30 to TRBJ1-2; D not certain. As DNA, the CDR3 is TGTGCCTGGAGGCAAGAACCTACTAACTATGGCTACACCTTC. Its protein is CAWRQEPTNYGYTF.